The source of this T cell receptor (beta chain) is a study of beta chain features in type 1 diabetes (dated by TCRdb to between 2017 and 2018). With regard to the full study: Patients and healthy donors did not differ in mean age, gender distribution, total cell number or subset yield. A total of approximately 100,000,000 sorted cells were examined across all samples, and the number of cells per subset was strongly correlated with RNA yield. The study compared TCRB repertoires of sorted circulating CD4+ T cell subsets between recently diagnosed type 1 diabetes patients and matched healthy donors. Regulatory and stem cell-like memory subsets were obtained from only 8 patients and about eight healthy donors, while naive and central memory subsets were obtained from all 30 or so donors. General findings and caveats noted by the study authors: Because the HLA sub-analyses included only small numbers of individuals, any influence of HLA type on TCRB rearrangement was left unresolved. Sequencing cDNA rather than genomic DNA could over-represent highly expressing activated cells, although activation and CD3 levels did not differ between groups. Fewer insertions and more nucleotide deletions at VDJ recombination sites were observed in patients with type 1 diabetes, implying thymic rearrangement abnormalities. Shorter templates might have been favored by PCR, but patient and control samples were amplified and corrected together, so both groups would have been affected equally by any skew. Naive, central memory and regulatory TCRB repertoires appeared to be more similar among patients than among healthy donors. In all four CD4+ subsets, TCRB CDR3 length was moderately but significantly shorter in type 1 diabetes patients.

Each donor gave one peripheral blood draw, averaging roughly 0.11 L, which was collected into heparinised tubes. A BD FACSAria II and a panel including CD45RO, CCR7, CD25, CD127, CD95 and CD27 were used to sort naive, central memory, regulatory and stem cell-like memory CD4+ T cells. Every sorted population had a purity above 95%. PBMCs were isolated immediately by Lymphoprep density gradient centrifugation and stained directly without culture. So that batch effects would be minimized, each experiment stained and sorted samples in pairs, pairing one healthy donor with one patient. This clone was observed many times. The antigen it binds to is not known. One base away there is no much larger clone; base qualities are not given. Trimming costs V 3 bases and J 6 bases, and their ends lie 14 bases apart. Measured from the cysteine to the phenylalanine, the CDR3 is 13 residues long. The kept DNA is CDR3 alone, 39 bases in frame from the first base. CDR1 SQVTM and CDR2 ANQGSEA were looked up in the germline V gene.

The entire amount of isolated RNA was reverse transcribed using the High Capacity cDNA Reverse Transcription Kit, so the sequenced TCRB transcripts were expressed ones. Deep immunoSEQ sequencing was applied to naive, central memory and regulatory T cell samples, giving an average of roughly 3.5 million total reads per sample. After sorted cells were lysed in RLT buffer, RNA was extracted with DNase-treated RNeasy Micro or Mini kits, with the choice depending on cell number. To prevent cross-contamination, each cell subset was processed individually, whereas patient and healthy donor samples were processed jointly. Using the immunoSEQ multiplex PCR, TCRB sequences were amplified from cDNA into 87-bp fragments spanning the CDR3 region. Amplicons were sequenced on the Illumina HiSeq platform. Per the original workflow: Synthetic template baselines were used to correct PCR bias computationally, reads within Hamming distance 2 were collapsed together, and singletons that could not be merged were discarded. Reads were aligned against IMGT to assign V, D and J genes, CDR3 length and insertions or deletions at six rearrangement sites. Within each subset, clonotype counts were normalized to the number of sorted cells before true diversity and Gini coefficients were calculated with the tcR R package. The overlap coefficient, calculated on TCRB nucleotide sequences, was used to quantify repertoire sharing. The immuneACCESS repertoire file appears here via TCRdb, limited to in-frame rearrangements. These files lack a portion of the clones; in checked studies, under half of the deficit traces to unresolved V genes, and the cause of the others is not known. The V and J calls and clone size come from that table; D and trimming were worked out from the DNA. For this sample the table gives some 360,000 clones, of which 8.5% to 10% were detected only once. The top ten constitute 0.55% to 0.75% of the sample.

Sequencing used central memory CD4+ T cells from blood. This clonotype originated in a young man with type 1 diabetes. The chain was built from TRBV29-1 and TRBJ2-5, with TRBD1 tentatively as D gene (6 bases match). The CDR3 loop reads CSVDNTGIKTQYF. The base sequence is TGCAGCGTTGATAACACAGGGATAAAGACCCAGTACTTC.